One and the same sample provided the 5 T cell receptor beta chains below, sequenced in a study of naive and memory T cell subsets. An equimolar mix of two oligonucleotides served as the beta constant-region primer for TRBC1 and TRBC2. Four rounds of PCR amplified the ligated cDNA using nested alpha and beta constant-region primers plus SP2. TCRdb re-called the UMI-ligation and nested PCR reads with MiXCR, one entry per CDR3 protein. In the table there are tens of thousands of distinct CDR3 sequences, about 18% of which are singletons. Sequenced material: effector memory CD4+ T cells from blood. Regarding subset: effector memory, CD45RA- CD27-. The origin of the receptors is a human donor in good health.

This clonotype turned up a few times. The rearrangement links TRBV11-3 to TRBJ2-1; D is uncertain. Trimming removed 1 base from V and 4 bases from J, with 5 bases in between. Germline V gene lookup returns CDR1 SGHNT and CDR2 YENEEA. CDR3 length: 13 amino acids. CDR3 loop: CASSLALYNEQFF. The CDR3 DNA reads TGTGCCAGCAGCTTAGCACTGTACAATGAGCAGTTCTTC.

This clonotype has more than one count but fewer than ten. The chain joins TRBV18 to TRBJ2-5; D is ambiguous. This CDR3 has 16 amino acids. CDR1 and CDR2 from the germline V gene are KGHSH and LQKENI. Trimming removed 0 bases from V and 2 bases from J, with 13 bases in between. The CDR3 region is CASSPPVRPIQETQYF. CDR3 sequence (DNA): TGTGCCAGCTCACCACCGGTGAGACCTATACAAGAGACCCAGTACTTC.

The sample holds a few counts of this clonotype. The chain couples TRBV25-1 to TRBJ1-1; D might be TRBD1 (5 bases). Germline V lookup: CDR1 MGHDK, CDR2 SYGVNS. The CDR3 spans 18 residues. Trimming removed 4 bases at V and 6 bases at J, with 27 bases between. The CDR3 loop is CASSGPTRASGLGAEAFF. In nucleotides, the CDR3 is TGTGCCAGCAGTGGACCCACCCGAGCATCGGGGCTTGGAGCTGAAGCTTTCTTT.

In its sample, this clonotype was seen many times. V gene TRBV7-8 combines with J gene TRBJ2-1; 10 bases are shared with TRBD2. The CDR3 is made up of 18 amino acids. V lost 5 bases and J lost 3; bases outside the gene matches: 13. The germline V gene encodes CDR1 SGHVS and CDR2 FQNEAQ. The CDR3 is CASSPFTILAGIYNEQFF. The CDR3 coding sequence is TGTGCCAGCAGCCCCTTCACCATACTAGCGGGAATCTACAATGAGCAGTTCTTC.

This clonotype was recorded at least ten times. The chain links TRBV20-1 to TRBJ2-1, with 10 bases aligning to TRBD2. V trimming: 3 bases; J trimming: 7 bases; junction bases outside the gene matches: 12. Germline V gene sequence: CDR1 DFQATT, CDR2 SNEGSKA (reference sequence). This CDR3 is 16 amino acids long. The CDR3 DNA reads TGCAGTGCTAGGGGTAGGCTAGCGGGAGTAGGTAATGAGCAGTTCTTC. It yields the protein CSARGRLAGVGNEQFF.